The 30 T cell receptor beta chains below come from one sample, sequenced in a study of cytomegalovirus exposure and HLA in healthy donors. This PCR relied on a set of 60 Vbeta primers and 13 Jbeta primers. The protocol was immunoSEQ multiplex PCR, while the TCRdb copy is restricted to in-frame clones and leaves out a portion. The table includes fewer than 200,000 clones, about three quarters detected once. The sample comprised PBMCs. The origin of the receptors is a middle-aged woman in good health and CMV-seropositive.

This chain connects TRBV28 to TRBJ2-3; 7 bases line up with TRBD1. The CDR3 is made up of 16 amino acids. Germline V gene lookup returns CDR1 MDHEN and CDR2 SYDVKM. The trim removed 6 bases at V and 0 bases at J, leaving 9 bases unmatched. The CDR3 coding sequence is TGTGCCAGCAGGCTTAGTAGACAGGGAAGCACAGATACGCAGTATTTT. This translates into CASRLSRQGSTDTQYF.

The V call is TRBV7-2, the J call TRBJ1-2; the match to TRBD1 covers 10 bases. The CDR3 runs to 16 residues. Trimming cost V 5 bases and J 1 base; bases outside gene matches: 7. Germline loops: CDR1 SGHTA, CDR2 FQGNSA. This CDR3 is CASSRTGGVNNYGYTF. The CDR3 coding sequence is TGTGCCAGCAGCCGGACAGGGGGTGTAAATAACTATGGCTACACCTTC.

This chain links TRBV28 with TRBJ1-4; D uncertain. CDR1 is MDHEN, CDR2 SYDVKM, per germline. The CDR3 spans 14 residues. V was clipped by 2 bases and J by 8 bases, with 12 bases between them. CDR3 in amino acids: CASSLPEGVEKLFF. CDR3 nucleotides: TGTGCCAGCAGTTTACCCGAGGGTGTAGAAAAACTGTTTTTT.

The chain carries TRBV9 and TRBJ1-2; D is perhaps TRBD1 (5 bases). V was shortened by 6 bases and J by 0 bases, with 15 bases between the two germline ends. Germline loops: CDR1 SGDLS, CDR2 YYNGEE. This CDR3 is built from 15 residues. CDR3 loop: CASTFSGSPNYGYTF. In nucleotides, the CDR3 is TGTGCCAGCACCTTTTCAGGGTCCCCTAACTATGGCTACACCTTC.

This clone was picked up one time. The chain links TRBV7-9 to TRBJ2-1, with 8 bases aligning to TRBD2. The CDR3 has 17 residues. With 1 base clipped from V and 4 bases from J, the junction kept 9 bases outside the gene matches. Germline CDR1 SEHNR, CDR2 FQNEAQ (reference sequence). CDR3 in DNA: TGTGCCAGCAGCTTAGATGGAGGGACTAGGACGTACAATGAGCAGTTCTTC. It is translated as CASSLDGGTRTYNEQFF.

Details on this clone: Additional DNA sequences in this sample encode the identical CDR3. CDR3 DNA sequence: TGCGCCAGCAGCTTGGGCCTAGCGGGCTTCTCCTACGAGCAGTACTTC. This sequence encodes CASSLGLAGFSYEQYF. The chain recombines TRBV5-1 with TRBJ2-7, with 8 nucleotides matching TRBD2. Germline CDR1 is SGHRS and CDR2 is YFSETQ. Trimming cost V 0 bases and J 0 bases; bases outside gene matches: 5. The CDR3 spans 16 residues.

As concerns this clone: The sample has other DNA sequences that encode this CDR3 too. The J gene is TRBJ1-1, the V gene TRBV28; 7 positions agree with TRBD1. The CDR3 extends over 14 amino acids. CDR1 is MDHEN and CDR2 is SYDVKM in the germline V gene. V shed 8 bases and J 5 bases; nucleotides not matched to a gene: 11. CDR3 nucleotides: TGTGCCAGCCAGCTCACAGGGGTCTGGACTGAAGCTTTCTTT. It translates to CASQLTGVWTEAFF.

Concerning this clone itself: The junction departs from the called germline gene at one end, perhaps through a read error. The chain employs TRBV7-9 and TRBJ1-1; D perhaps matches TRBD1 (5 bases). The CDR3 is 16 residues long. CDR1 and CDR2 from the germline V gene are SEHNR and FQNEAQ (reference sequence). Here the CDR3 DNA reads TGTTCCAGCAGCCCTCCTGAAGGACACCAGAACACTGAAGCTTTCTTT. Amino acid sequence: CSSSPPEGHQNTEAFF. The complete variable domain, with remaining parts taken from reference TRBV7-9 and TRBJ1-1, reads DTGVSQNPRHKITKRGQNVTFRCDPISEHNRLYWYRQTLGQGPEFLTYFQNEAQLEKSRLLSDRFSAERPKGSFSTLEIQRTEQGDSAMYLCSSSPPEGHQNTEAFFGQGTRLTVV.

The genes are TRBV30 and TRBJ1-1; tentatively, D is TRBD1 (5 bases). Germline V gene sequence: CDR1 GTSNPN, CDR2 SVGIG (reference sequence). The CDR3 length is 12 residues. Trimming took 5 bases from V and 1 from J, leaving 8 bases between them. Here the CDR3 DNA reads TGTGCCTGGCTTAGGGGGAACACTGAAGCTTTCTTT. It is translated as CAWLRGNTEAFF.

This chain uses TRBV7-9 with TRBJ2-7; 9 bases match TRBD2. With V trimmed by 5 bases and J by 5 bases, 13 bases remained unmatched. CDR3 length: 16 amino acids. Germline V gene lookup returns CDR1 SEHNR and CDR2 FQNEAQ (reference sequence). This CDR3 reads CASSSGAGGSLNEQYF. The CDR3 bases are TGTGCCAGCAGCAGCGGAGCGGGGGGAAGTTTAAACGAGCAGTACTTC.

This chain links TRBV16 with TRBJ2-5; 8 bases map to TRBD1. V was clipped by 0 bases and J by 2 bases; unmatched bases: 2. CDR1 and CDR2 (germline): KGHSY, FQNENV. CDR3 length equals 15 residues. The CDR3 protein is CASSQSGQGQETQYF. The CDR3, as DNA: TGTGCCAGCAGCCAATCCGGACAGGGACAAGAGACCCAGTACTTC. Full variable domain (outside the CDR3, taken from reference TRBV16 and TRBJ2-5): GEEVAQTPKHLVRGEGQKAKLYCAPIKGHSYVFWYQQVLKNEFKFLISFQNENVFDETGMPKERFSAKCLPNSPCSLEIQATKLEDSAVYFCASSQSGQGQETQYFGPGTRLLVL.

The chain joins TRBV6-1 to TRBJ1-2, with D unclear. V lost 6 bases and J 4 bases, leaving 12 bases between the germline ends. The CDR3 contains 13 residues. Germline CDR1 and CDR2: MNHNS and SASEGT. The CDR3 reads CASSVTVPYGYTF. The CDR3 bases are TGTGCCAGCAGCGTTACTGTCCCCTATGGCTACACCTTC.

This CDR3 reads CASSWGAGGSYEQYF. For the CDR3, the DNA is TGTGCCAGCAGCTGGGGGGCGGGGGGCTCCTACGAGCAGTACTTC. The chain combines TRBV5-4 with TRBJ2-7, with 8 bases identical to TRBD2. There are 15 residues in the CDR3. J lost 0 bases, V lost 3 bases, and 5 bases had no gene match. In germline, CDR1 is SGHNT, CDR2 YYREEE (reference sequence).

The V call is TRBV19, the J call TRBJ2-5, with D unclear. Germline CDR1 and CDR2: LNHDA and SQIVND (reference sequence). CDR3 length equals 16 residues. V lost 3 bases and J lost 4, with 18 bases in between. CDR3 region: CASSMWAASSLETQYF. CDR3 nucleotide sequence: TGTGCCAGTAGTATGTGGGCAGCTTCATCCTTAGAGACCCAGTACTTC.

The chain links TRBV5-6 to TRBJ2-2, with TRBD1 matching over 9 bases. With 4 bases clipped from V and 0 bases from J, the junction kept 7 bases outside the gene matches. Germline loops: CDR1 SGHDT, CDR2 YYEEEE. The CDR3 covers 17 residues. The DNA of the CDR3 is TGTGCCAGCAGCATCACCGGGACAGGGTCGAACACCGGGGAGCTGTTTTTT. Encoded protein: CASSITGTGSNTGELFF.

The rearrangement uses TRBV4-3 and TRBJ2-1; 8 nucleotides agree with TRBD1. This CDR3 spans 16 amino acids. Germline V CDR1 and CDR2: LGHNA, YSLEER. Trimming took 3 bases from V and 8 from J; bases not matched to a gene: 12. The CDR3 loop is CASSQIQGEAIHEQFF. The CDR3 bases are TGCGCCAGCAGCCAGATACAGGGGGAAGCAATCCATGAGCAGTTCTTC.

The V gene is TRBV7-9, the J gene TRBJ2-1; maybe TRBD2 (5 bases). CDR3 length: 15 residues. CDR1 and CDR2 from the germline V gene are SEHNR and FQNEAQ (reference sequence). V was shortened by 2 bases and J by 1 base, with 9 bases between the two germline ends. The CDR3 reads CASSLNGLSYNEQFF. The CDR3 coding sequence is TGTGCCAGCAGCTTAAACGGACTTTCCTACAATGAGCAGTTCTTC.

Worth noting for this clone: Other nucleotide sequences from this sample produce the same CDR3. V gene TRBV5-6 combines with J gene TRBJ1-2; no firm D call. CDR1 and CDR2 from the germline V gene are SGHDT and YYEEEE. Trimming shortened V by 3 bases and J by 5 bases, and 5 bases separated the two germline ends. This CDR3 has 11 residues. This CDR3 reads CASSSGYGYTF. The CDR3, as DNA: TGTGCCAGCAGCTCGGGGTATGGCTACACCTTC.

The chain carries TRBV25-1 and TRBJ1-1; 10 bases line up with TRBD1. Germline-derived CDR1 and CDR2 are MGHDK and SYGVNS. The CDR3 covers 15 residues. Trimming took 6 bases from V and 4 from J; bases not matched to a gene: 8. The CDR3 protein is CASRDDRGRSTEAFF. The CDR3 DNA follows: TGTGCCAGCAGGGATGACAGGGGGCGAAGCACTGAAGCTTTCTTT. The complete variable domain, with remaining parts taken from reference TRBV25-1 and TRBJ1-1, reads EADIYQTPRYLVIGTGKKITLECSQTMGHDKMYWYQQDPGMELHLIHYSYGVNSTEKGDLSSESTVSRIRTEHFPLTLESARPSHTSQYLCASRDDRGRSTEAFFGQGTRLTVV.

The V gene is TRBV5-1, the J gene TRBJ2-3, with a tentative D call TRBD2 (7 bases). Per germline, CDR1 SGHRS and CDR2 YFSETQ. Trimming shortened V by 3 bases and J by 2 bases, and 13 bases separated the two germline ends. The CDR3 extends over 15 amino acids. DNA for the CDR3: TGCGCCAGCAGCTGGGGGGGCATCGACACAGATACGCAGTATTTT. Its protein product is CASSWGGIDTDTQYF.

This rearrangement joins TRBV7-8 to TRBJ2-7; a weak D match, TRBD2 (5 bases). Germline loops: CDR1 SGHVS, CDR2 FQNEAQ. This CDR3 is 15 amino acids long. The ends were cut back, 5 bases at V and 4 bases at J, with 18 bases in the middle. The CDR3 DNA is TGTGCCAGCAGCAGCCGAGGGAGTCCCCCTTACGAGCAGTACTTC. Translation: CASSSRGSPPYEQYF.

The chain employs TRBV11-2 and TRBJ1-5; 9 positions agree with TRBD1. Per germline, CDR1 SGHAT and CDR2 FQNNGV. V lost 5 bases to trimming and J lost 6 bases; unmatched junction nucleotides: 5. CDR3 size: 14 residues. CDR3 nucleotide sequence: TGTGCCAGCAGCCCGGACAGGGGAGGTCAGCCCCAGCATTTT. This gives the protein CASSPDRGGQPQHF.

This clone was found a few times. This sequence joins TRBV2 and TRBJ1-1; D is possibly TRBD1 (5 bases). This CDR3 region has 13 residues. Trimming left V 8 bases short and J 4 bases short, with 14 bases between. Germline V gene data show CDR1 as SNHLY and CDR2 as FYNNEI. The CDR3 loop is CASAQGVGTEAFF. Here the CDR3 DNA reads TGTGCCAGCGCCCAGGGTGTCGGCACTGAAGCTTTCTTT.

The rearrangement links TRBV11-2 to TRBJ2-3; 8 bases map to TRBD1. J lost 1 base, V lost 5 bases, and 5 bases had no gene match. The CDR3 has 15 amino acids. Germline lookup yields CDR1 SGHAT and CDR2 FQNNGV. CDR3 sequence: CASSLGQGRTDTQYF. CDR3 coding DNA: TGTGCCAGCAGCCTCGGACAGGGCCGCACAGATACGCAGTATTTT.

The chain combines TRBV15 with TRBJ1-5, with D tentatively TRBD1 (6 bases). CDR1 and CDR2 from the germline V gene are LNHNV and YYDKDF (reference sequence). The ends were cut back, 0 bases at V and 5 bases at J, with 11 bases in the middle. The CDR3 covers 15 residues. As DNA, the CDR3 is TGTGCCACCAGCAGAGAGGGGGCACTGGATCAGCCCCAGCATTTT. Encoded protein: CATSREGALDQPQHF.

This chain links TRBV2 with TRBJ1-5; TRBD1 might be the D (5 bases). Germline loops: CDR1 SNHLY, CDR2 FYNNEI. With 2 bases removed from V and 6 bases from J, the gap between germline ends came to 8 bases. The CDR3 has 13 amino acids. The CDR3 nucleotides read TGTGCCAGCAGTGAACAGGGAGGTCAGCCCCAGCATTTT. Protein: CASSEQGGQPQHF.

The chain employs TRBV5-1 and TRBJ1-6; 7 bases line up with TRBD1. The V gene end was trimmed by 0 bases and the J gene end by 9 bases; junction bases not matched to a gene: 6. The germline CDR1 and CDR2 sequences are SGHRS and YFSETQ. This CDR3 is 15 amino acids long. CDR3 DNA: TGCGCCAGCAGCTTGGGACAGGGATTACTTTCACCCCTCCACTTT. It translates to CASSLGQGLLSPLHF.

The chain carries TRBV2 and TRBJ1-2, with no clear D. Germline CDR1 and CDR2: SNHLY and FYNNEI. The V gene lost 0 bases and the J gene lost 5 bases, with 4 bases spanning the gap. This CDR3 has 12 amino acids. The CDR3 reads CASSEARYGYTF. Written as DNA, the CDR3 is TGTGCCAGCAGTGAAGCGCGGTATGGCTACACCTTC.

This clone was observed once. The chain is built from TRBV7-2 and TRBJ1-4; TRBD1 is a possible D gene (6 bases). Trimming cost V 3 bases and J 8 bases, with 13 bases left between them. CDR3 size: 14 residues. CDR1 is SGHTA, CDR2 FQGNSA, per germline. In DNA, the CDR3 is TGTGCCAGCAGCTTGGGAAGGGGGAACGAAAAACTGTTTTTT. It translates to CASSLGRGNEKLFF.

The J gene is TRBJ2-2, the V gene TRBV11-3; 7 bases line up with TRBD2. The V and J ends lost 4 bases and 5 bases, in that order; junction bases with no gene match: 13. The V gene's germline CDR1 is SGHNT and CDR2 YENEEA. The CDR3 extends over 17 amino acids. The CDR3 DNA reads TGTGCCAGCAGCTCCGTCCCCGCGGGAGTGAAAACCGGGGAGCTGTTTTTT. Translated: CASSSVPAGVKTGELFF.